This TCR beta chain came from a study of blood T cells in healthy people across ages. V was shortened by 1 base and J by 0 bases, with 13 bases between the two germline ends. The CDR3 sequence is 15 residues long. CDR1 and CDR2 (germline): DFQATT, SNEGSKA (reference sequence). The use of a sample-barcoded 5' primer and a J-beta primer mix characterized a second PCR of about 7 to 12 cycles. TCRdb re-derived calls from the 5' RACE reads in MiXCR, one entry per CDR3 protein. This table holds 600,000 to 850,000 distinct CDR3 sequences, roughly 25% found once. These data are also associated with another study on T cells of mothers and their children.

The chain couples TRBV20-1 to TRBJ2-7; D may be TRBD1 (5 bases). Sequencing used blood. The clonotype comes from a boy younger than 18 in good health. The CDR3 loop reads CSARAWGWSSYEQYF. CDR3 DNA sequence: TGCAGTGCTAGAGCTTGGGGCTGGAGCTCCTACGAGCAGTACTTC.